This T cell receptor (beta chain) is drawn from a study of blood T cell repertoires in COVID-19. Per germline, CDR1 LGHDT and CDR2 YNNKEL (reference sequence). V was pared by 1 base and J by 0 bases, with 9 bases of the junction left unmatched. This CDR3 contains 18 residues. The table came from immunoSEQ multiplex PCR; TCRdb's copy has only in-frame clones and leaves some out. The sample has 140,000 to 150,000 clones; roughly 80% are singletons. The clonotype originates from a woman in her 50s who had recovered from COVID-19. The sequencing sample was made of PBMCs or T cells enriched from blood (not recorded which). This chain links TRBV3-1 (or the pseudogene TRBV3-2) with TRBJ1-5; 7 bases agree with TRBD1. The CDR3 region is CASSQGKATGYSNQPQHF. The DNA of the CDR3 is TGTGCCAGCAGCCAAGGAAAAGCGACAGGGTATAGCAATCAGCCCCAGCATTTT.